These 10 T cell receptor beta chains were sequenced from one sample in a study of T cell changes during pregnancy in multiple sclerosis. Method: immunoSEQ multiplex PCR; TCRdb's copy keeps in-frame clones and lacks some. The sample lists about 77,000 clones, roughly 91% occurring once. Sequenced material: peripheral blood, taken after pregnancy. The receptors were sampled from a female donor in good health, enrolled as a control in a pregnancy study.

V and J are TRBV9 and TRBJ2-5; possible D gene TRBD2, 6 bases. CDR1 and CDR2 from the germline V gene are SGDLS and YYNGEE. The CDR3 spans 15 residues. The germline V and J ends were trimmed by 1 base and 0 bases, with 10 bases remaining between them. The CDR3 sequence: CASSVMGEDQETQYF. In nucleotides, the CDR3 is TGTGCCAGCAGCGTAATGGGGGAGGACCAAGAGACCCAGTACTTC.

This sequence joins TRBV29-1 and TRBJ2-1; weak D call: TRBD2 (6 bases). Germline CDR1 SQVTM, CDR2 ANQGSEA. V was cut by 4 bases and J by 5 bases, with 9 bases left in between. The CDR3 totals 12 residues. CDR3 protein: CSVGERDNEQFF. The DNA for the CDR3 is TGCAGCGTTGGGGAGCGGGACAATGAGCAGTTCTTC.

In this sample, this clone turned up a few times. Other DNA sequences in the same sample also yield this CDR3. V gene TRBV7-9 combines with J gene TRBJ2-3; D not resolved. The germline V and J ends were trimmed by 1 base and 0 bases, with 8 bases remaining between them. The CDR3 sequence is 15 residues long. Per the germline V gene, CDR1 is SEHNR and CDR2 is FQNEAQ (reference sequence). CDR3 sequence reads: CASSLVGGSTDTQYF. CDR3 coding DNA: TGTGCCAGCAGCTTAGTTGGCGGAAGCACAGATACGCAGTATTTT.

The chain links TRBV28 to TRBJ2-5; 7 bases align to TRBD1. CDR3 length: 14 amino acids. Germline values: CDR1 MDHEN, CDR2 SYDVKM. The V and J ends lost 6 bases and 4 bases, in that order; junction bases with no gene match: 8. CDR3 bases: TGTGCCAGCAGGACCACAGGGGTCTCAGAGACCCAGTACTTC. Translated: CASRTTGVSETQYF.

The CDR3: CASSLTLAGPSYEQYF. The CDR3 coding sequence is TGTGCCAGCAGCTTGACACTAGCGGGACCCTCCTACGAGCAGTACTTC. The chain carries TRBV5-8 and TRBJ2-7; 10 nucleotides align to TRBD2. Per germline, CDR1 SGHTS and CDR2 YDEGEE. V lost 1 base, J lost 0 bases, and 4 bases stayed unmatched. The CDR3 extends over 16 amino acids.

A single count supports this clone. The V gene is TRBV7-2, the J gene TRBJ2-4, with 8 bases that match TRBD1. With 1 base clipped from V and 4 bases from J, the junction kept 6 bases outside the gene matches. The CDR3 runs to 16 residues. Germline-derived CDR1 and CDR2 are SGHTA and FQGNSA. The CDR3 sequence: CASSLVQGAGKNIQYF. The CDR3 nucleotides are TGTGCCAGCAGCTTAGTCCAGGGGGCCGGAAAAAACATTCAGTACTTC.

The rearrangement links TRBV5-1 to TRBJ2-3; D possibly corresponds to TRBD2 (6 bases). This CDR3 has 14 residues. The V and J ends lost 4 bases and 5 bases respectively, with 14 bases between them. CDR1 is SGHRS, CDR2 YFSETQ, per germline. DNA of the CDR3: TGCGCCAGCAGCCCGGGAGAGGATCTAGATACGCAGTATTTT. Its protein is CASSPGEDLDTQYF.

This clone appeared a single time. CDR3 in amino acids: CASSPGQGPYEQYF. Here the CDR3 DNA reads TGTGCCAGCTCACCAGGACAGGGCCCCTACGAGCAGTACTTC. The V call is TRBV18, the J call TRBJ2-7; 8 bases align to TRBD1. The CDR3 contains 14 residues. The germline V gene has CDR1 KGHSH and CDR2 LQKENI. J lost 2 bases, V lost 2 bases, and 2 bases had no gene match.

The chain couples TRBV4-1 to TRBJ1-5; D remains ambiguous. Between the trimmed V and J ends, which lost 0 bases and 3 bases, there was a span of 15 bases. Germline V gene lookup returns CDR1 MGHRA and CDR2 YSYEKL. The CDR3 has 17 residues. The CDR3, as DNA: TGCGCCAGCAGCCAAGATCGAAATCTCCGGGACAATCAGCCCCAGCATTTT. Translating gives CASSQDRNLRDNQPQHF.

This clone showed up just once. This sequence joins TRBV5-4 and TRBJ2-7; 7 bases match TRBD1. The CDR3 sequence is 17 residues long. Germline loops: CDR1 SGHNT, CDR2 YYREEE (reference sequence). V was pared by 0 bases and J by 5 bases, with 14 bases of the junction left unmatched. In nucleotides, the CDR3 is TGTGCCAGCAGCTTGGGGCCCCCAGTGACAGGGCAGCACGAGCAGTACTTC. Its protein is CASSLGPPVTGQHEQYF.